What follows are 21 T cell receptor beta chains derived from one specimen sequenced in a study of PD-1 blockade in mismatch repair-deficient tumors. Clones were sequenced by immunoSEQ multiplex PCR, and TCRdb holds only the in-frame ones, with some missing. The sample lists tens of thousands of clones; about 78% were seen once. The sequencing used peripheral blood, collected 2 weeks after starting pembrolizumab. All receptors derive from an adult with mismatch repair-deficient cancer.

The chain recombines TRBV11-2 with TRBJ2-3; 10 bases are shared with TRBD2. The CDR3 extends over 17 amino acids. The V gene end was trimmed by 5 bases and the J gene end by 2 bases; junction bases not matched to a gene: 10. The V gene's germline CDR1 is SGHAT and CDR2 FQNNGV. The CDR3 here is CASSRRKTSGNTDTQYF. CDR3 nucleotides: TGTGCCAGCAGCAGACGGAAAACTAGCGGGAACACAGATACGCAGTATTTT.

This clone was seen more than once but under ten times. This sequence joins TRBV13 and TRBJ2-1; D gene ambiguous. V lost 5 bases, J lost 3 bases, and 11 bases lay in between. Germline V gene sequence: CDR1 PRHDT, CDR2 FYEKMQ (reference sequence). This CDR3 is 14 amino acids long. The CDR3 spells CASSGDTNYNEQFF. The CDR3 DNA reads as TGTGCCAGCAGCGGAGACACTAACTACAATGAGCAGTTCTTC. The whole variable domain, filled in from reference TRBV13 and TRBJ2-1, reads AAGVIQSPRHLIKEKRETATLKCYPIPRHDTVYWYQQGPGQDPQFLISFYEKMQSDKGSIPDRFSAQQFSDYHSELNMSSLELGDSALYFCASSGDTNYNEQFFGPGTRLTVL.

This clone has more than one count but fewer than ten. The J gene is TRBJ2-3, the V gene TRBV7-9; TRBD2 is a possible D gene (5 bases). V was trimmed by 5 bases and J by 6 bases, leaving 12 bases between them. CDR3 length: 13 residues. Germline loops: CDR1 SEHNR, CDR2 FQNEAQ (reference sequence). CDR3 nucleotide sequence: TGTGCCAGCAGCGCCGAGACTACTGATACGCAGTATTTT. Amino acid sequence: CASSAETTDTQYF.

The gene calls are TRBV11-3 and TRBJ2-5; D may correspond to TRBD1 or TRBD2 (6 bases each). Trimming took off 6 bases at V and 4 bases at J, with 12 bases between the two ends. Germline V gene data show CDR1 as SGHNT and CDR2 as YENEEA. CDR3 length equals 13 residues. The CDR3 nucleotides read TGTGCCAGCAGGAGAGGGGGGCGAGAGACCCAGTACTTC. Protein product: CASRRGGRETQYF.

The V gene is TRBV6-6, the J gene TRBJ2-7; 10 bases align to TRBD1. J gave up 3 bases and V 6 bases, and 8 bases lay outside the gene matches. The germline gives CDR1 MNHNY, CDR2 SVGAGI (reference sequence). The CDR3 sequence is 15 residues long. The CDR3 DNA is TGTGCCAGCAGAGACACCGGGACAGGGGACTACGAGCAGTACTTC. Protein: CASRDTGTGDYEQYF.

V gene TRBV28 combines with J gene TRBJ2-3, with D uncertain. CDR1 MDHEN and CDR2 SYDVKM come from the germline V gene. The CDR3 sequence is 13 residues long. Between the trimmed V and J ends, which lost 5 bases and 2 bases, there was a span of 8 bases. The CDR3 coding sequence is TGTGCCAGCAGTCTCTTACCCACAGATACGCAGTATTTT. This codes for CASSLLPTDTQYF. Variable domain in full (rest from reference TRBV28 and TRBJ2-3): DVKVTQSSRYLVKRTGEKVFLECVQDMDHENMFWYRQDPGLGLRLIYFSYDVKMKEKGDIPEGYSVSREKKERFSLILESASTNQTSMYLCASSLLPTDTQYFGPGTRLTVL.

The CDR3 here is CASSPDRTSTGELFF. In DNA form, the CDR3 reads TGTGCCAGCAGCCCCGACAGGACCTCCACCGGGGAGCTGTTTTTT. The chain joins TRBV7-3 to TRBJ2-2, with D perhaps TRBD1 (6 bases). Germline lookup yields CDR1 SGHTA and CDR2 FQGTGA. Trimming left V 5 bases short and J 4 bases short, with 14 bases between. The CDR3 is 15 residues long.

This chain links TRBV2 with TRBJ2-4; D remains unclear. Per germline, CDR1 SNHLY and CDR2 FYNNEI. V shed 7 bases and J shed 5 bases, with 18 bases lying between them. The CDR3 is 15 residues long. The DNA of the CDR3 is TGTGCCAGCATTTTAGTGGCAGGTACAGAAAACATTCAGTACTTC. Translated: CASILVAGTENIQYF. Drawing the rest from reference TRBV2 and TRBJ2-4, the complete variable domain is EPEVTQTPSHQVTQMGQEVILRCVPISNHLYFYWYRQILGQKVEFLVSFYNNEISEKSEIFDDQFSVERPDGSNFTLKIRSTKLEDSAMYFCASILVAGTENIQYFGAGTRLSVL.

This chain joins TRBV10-1 and TRBJ2-7; TRBD2 aligns across 7 bases. Looked up from germline, CDR1 is WNHNN and CDR2 is SYGVQD (reference sequence). The CDR3 is 14 residues long. With 2 bases clipped from V and 0 bases from J, the junction kept 1 base outside the gene matches. The CDR3 region is CASSEGGSSYEQYF. The CDR3 coding sequence is TGCGCCAGCAGTGAGGGCGGGAGCTCCTACGAGCAGTACTTC.

The chain combines TRBV19 with TRBJ1-5; D call uncertain. CDR1 is LNHDA, CDR2 SQIVND, per germline (reference sequence). V shed 5 bases and J shed 6 bases, with 11 bases lying between them. CDR3 size: 13 residues. The CDR3 nucleotides read TGTGCCAGTAGTCCACGGACGACTCAGCCCCAGCATTTT. Translated: CASSPRTTQPQHF. Drawing the rest from reference TRBV19 and TRBJ1-5, the complete variable domain is DGGITQSPKYLFRKEGQNVTLSCEQNLNHDAMYWYRQDPGQGLRLIYYSQIVNDFQKGDIAEGYSVSREKKESFPLTVTSAQKNPTAFYLCASSPRTTQPQHFGDGTRLSIL.

V is TRBV25-1 and J is TRBJ1-2; D may be TRBD1 (5 bases). The V gene lost 7 bases and the J gene lost 2 bases, with 8 bases spanning the gap. The CDR3 spans 12 residues. Per germline, CDR1 MGHDK and CDR2 SYGVNS. The CDR3 DNA reads as TGTGCCAGCAAGACAGACAACTATGGCTACACCTTC. It is translated as CASKTDNYGYTF.

The chain joins TRBV4-1 to TRBJ2-1; D tentatively reads TRBD1 or TRBD2 (6 bases each). CDR3 size: 14 residues. The germline V gene has CDR1 MGHRA and CDR2 YSYEKL. The V end lost 4 bases, the J end lost 10 bases, and 17 bases lay between the germline ends. The chain's CDR3 is CASSRQLGGEEQFF. Here the CDR3 DNA reads TGCGCCAGCAGCCGCCAACTCGGGGGCGAGGAGCAGTTCTTC.

This clone came up once. The V and J genes are TRBV5-1 and TRBJ2-7; the match to TRBD2 covers 10 bases. This CDR3 region has 16 residues. The junction had 3 bases not matched to a gene; V was cut back by 0 bases and J by 0 bases. Germline V lookup: CDR1 SGHRS, CDR2 YFSETQ. In nucleotides, the CDR3 is TGCGCCAGCAGCTTGGGGGCTAGCGGGAGCTCCTACGAGCAGTACTTC. Translated, it gives CASSLGASGSSYEQYF.

This rearrangement joins TRBV11-2 to TRBJ2-3, with TRBD1 matching 9 bases. CDR1 SGHAT and CDR2 FQNNGV come from the germline V gene. There are 15 residues in the CDR3. Trimming took 5 bases from V and 3 from J; bases not matched to a gene: 6. CDR3 residues: CASSPTGGGTDTQYF. In DNA form, the CDR3 reads TGTGCCAGCAGCCCGACAGGGGGGGGTACAGATACGCAGTATTTT.

J is TRBJ2-5 and V is TRBV27; D unresolved. Germline CDR1 and CDR2: MNHEY and SMNVEV (reference sequence). The CDR3 covers 13 residues. Trimming took 6 bases from V and 1 from J, leaving 9 bases between them. CDR3 sequence: CASSPTVQETQYF. In DNA, the CDR3 is TGTGCCAGCAGCCCGACGGTCCAAGAGACCCAGTACTTC.

Only a few counts were recorded for this clone. The chain's CDR3 is CASSSSDRPEAFF. CDR3 nucleotides: TGTGCCAGCAGCTCATCAGACAGGCCTGAAGCTTTCTTT. The gene calls are TRBV7-9 and TRBJ1-1; tentative D call: TRBD1 (6 bases). CDR1 is SEHNR, CDR2 FQNEAQ, per germline (reference sequence). The CDR3 totals 13 residues. V lost 4 bases and J lost 6, with 12 bases in between.

The chain employs TRBV9 and TRBJ2-3; D tentatively fits TRBD1 or TRBD2 (6 bases each). Trimming left V 5 bases short and J 2 bases short, with 15 bases between. This CDR3 is 15 amino acids long. Germline values: CDR1 SGDLS, CDR2 YYNGEE. The CDR3 here is CASSIEGGFTDTQYF. The CDR3 bases are TGTGCCAGCAGTATAGAAGGGGGGTTCACAGATACGCAGTATTTT.

The J gene is TRBJ2-3, the V gene TRBV29-1; perhaps TRBD2 as D (6 bases). The length of the CDR3 is 13 residues. Trimming took 4 bases from V and 3 from J, leaving 11 bases between them. Germline CDR1 SQVTM, CDR2 ANQGSEA. CDR3 nucleotide sequence: TGCAGCGTTGGGGGGGTTGGGACAGATACGCAGTATTTT. Residues: CSVGGVGTDTQYF.

A few counts support this clone. The V and J genes are TRBV19 and TRBJ2-1; weak D call: TRBD2 (5 bases). Germline CDR1 and CDR2: LNHDA and SQIVND (reference sequence). V shed 7 bases and J shed 6 bases, with 13 bases lying between them. The CDR3 covers 13 residues. CDR3 residues: CASMDSNSNEQFF. The CDR3 nucleotides read TGTGCCAGTATGGACTCCAACAGCAATGAGCAGTTCTTC.

The chain combines TRBV11-3 with TRBJ2-1, with D perhaps matching TRBD2 (5 bases). The V end lost 0 bases, the J end lost 6 bases, and 18 bases lay between the germline ends. Germline CDR1 reads SGHNT; CDR2 reads YENEEA. The CDR3 is 17 residues long. The CDR3, as DNA: TGTGCCAGCAGCTTAGAGGGTATGCGGGCAGGTTCCAATGAGCAGTTCTTC. Protein: CASSLEGMRAGSNEQFF.

The genes are TRBV7-9 and TRBJ2-5; D gene ambiguous. With 2 bases removed from V and 4 bases from J, the gap between germline ends came to 14 bases. The CDR3 has 15 amino acids. CDR1 is SEHNR, CDR2 FQNEAQ, per germline (reference sequence). The CDR3 DNA sequence: TGTGCCAGCAGCTTAAAATGGGCAGGCTTAGAGACCCAGTACTTC. As protein: CASSLKWAGLETQYF.